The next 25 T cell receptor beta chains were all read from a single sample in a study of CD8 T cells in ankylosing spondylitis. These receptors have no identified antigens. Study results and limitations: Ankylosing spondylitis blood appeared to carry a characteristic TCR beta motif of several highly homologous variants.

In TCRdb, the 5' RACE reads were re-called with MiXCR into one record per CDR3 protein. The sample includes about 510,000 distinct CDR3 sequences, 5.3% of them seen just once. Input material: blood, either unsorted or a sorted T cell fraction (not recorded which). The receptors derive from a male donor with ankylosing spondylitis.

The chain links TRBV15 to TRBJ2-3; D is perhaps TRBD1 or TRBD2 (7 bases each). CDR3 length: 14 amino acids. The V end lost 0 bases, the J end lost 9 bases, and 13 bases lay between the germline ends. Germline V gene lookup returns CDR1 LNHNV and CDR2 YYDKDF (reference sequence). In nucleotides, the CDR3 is TGTGCCACCAGCAGAGATCAGGGGGGGCGAACGCAGTATTTT. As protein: CATSRDQGGRTQYF.

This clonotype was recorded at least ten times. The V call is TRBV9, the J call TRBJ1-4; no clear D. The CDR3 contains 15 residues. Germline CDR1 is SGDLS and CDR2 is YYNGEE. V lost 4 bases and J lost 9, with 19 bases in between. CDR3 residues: CASSPRPTSPQKLFF. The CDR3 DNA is TGTGCCAGCAGCCCCCGGCCCACCTCCCCCCAAAAACTGTTTTTT. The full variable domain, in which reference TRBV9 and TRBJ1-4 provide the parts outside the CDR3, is DSGVTQTPKHLITATGQRVTLRCSPRSGDLSVYWYQQSLDQGLQFLIQYYNGEERAKGNILERFSAQQFPDLHSELNLSSLELGDSALYFCASSPRPTSPQKLFFGSGTQLSVL.

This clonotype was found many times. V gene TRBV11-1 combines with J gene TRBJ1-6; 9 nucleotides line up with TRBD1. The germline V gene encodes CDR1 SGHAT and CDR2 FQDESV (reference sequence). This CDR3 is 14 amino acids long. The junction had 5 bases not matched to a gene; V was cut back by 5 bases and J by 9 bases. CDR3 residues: CASSADRGPSPLHF. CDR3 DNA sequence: TGTGCCAGCAGCGCGGACAGGGGTCCTTCACCCCTCCACTTT.

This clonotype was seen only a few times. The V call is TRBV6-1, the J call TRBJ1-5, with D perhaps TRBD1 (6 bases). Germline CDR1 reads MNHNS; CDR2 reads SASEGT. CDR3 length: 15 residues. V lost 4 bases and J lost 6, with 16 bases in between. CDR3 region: CASSGRAGERQPQHF. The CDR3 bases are TGTGCCAGCAGTGGAAGGGCAGGGGAGCGTCAGCCCCAGCATTTT.

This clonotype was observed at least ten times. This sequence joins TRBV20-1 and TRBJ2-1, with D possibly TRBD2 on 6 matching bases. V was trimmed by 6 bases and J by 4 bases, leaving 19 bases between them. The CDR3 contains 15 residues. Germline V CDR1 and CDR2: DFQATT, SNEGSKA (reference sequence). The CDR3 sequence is CSATRGLARYNEQFF. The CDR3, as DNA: TGCAGTGCCACAAGAGGGCTAGCGCGTTACAATGAGCAGTTCTTC.

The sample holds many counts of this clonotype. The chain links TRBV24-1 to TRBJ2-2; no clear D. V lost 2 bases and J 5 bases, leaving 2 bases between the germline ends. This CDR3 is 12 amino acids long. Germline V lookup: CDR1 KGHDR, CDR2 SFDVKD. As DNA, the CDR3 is TGTGCCACCAGTGATTATACCGGGGAGCTGTTTTTT. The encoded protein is CATSDYTGELFF.

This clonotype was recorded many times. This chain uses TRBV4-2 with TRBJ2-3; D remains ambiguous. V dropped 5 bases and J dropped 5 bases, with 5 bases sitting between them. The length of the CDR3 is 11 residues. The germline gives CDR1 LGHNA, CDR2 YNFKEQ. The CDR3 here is CASSGVDTQYF. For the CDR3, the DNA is TGTGCCAGCAGCGGGGTAGATACGCAGTATTTT.

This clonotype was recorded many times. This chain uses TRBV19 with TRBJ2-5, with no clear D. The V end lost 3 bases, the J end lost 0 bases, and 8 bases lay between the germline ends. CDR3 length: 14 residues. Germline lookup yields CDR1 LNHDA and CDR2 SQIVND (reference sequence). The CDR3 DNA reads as TGTGCCAGTAGTATTCTCGACAACCAAGAGACCCAGTACTTC. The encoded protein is CASSILDNQETQYF.

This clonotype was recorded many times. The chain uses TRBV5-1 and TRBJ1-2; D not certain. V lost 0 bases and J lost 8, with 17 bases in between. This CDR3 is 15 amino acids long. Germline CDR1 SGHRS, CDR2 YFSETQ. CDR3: CASSLGPGVPAGYTF. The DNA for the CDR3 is TGCGCCAGCAGCTTGGGGCCCGGCGTCCCTGCGGGCTACACCTTC.

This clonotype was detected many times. CDR3 sequence: CASSYEVSYNEQFF. The CDR3 DNA sequence: TGTGCCAGCAGTTACGAAGTCTCCTACAATGAGCAGTTCTTC. The chain carries TRBV6-5 and TRBJ2-1, with D unclear. Per germline, CDR1 MNHEY and CDR2 SVGAGI. This CDR3 is built from 14 residues. The ends were cut back, 2 bases at V and 0 bases at J, with 5 bases in the middle.

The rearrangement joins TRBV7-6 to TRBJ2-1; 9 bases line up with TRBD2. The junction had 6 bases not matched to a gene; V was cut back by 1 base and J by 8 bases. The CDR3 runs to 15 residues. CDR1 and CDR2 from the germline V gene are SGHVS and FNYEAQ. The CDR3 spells CASSLVPAGGHEQFF. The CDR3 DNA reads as TGTGCCAGCAGCTTAGTACCAGCGGGAGGCCATGAGCAGTTCTTC. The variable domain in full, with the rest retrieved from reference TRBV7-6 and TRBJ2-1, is GAGVSQSPRYKVTKRGQDVALRCDPISGHVSLYWYRQALGQGPEFLTYFNYEAQQDKSGLPNDRFSAERPEGSISTLTIQRTEQRDSAMYRCASSLVPAGGHEQFFGPGTRLTVL.

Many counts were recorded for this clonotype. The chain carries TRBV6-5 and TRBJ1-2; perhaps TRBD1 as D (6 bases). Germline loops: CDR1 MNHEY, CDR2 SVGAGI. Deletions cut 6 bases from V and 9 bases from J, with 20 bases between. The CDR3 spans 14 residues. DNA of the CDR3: TGTGCCAGCAGCTACGACGGACAGATATCCCGCTACACCTTC. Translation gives CASSYDGQISRYTF.

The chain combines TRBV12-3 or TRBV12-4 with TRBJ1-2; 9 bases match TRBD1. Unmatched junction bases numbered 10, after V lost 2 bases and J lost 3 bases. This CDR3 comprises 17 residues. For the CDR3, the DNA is TGTGCCAGCAGTTTATTCGGGGGACAGGGAGGCGACTATGGCTACACCTTC. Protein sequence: CASSLFGGQGGDYGYTF.

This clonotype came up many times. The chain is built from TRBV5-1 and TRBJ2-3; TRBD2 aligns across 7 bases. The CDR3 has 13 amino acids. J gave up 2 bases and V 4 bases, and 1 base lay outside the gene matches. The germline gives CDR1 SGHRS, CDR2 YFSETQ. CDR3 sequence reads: CASSRDYTDTQYF. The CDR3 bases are TGCGCCAGCAGCCGGGACTACACAGATACGCAGTATTTT.

The CDR3 protein is CASSYVGGDTEAFF. The DNA of the CDR3 is TGTGCCAGCAGTTACGTCGGGGGGGACACTGAAGCTTTCTTT. The V call is TRBV6-5, the J call TRBJ1-1; D is perhaps TRBD1 (5 bases). CDR1 and CDR2 from the germline V gene are MNHEY and SVGAGI. V gave up 2 bases and J gave up 3 bases, with 10 bases separating them. The CDR3 sequence is 14 residues long.

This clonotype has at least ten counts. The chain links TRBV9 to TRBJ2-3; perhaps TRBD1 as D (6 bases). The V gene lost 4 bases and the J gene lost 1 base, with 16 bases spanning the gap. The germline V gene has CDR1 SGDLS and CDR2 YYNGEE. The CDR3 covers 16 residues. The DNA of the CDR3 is TGTGCCAGCAGCATTGGACAGACAATACGCACAGATACGCAGTATTTT. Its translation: CASSIGQTIRTDTQYF.

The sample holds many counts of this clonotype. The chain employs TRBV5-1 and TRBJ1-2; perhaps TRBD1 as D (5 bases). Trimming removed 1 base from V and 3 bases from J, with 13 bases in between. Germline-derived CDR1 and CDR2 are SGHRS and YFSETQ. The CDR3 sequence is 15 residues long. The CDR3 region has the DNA TGCGCCAGCAGCTTGACTTTTCTGGGGGACTATGGCTACACCTTC. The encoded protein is CASSLTFLGDYGYTF.

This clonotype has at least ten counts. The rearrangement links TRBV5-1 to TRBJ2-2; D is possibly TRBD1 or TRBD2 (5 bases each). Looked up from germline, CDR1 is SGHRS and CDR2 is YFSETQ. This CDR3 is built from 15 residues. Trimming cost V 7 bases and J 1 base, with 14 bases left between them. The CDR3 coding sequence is TGCGCCAGCGGCATGGGGGTGTTGAACACCGGGGAGCTGTTTTTT. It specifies CASGMGVLNTGELFF. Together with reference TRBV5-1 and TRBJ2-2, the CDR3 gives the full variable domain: KAGVTQTPRYLIKTRGQQVTLSCSPISGHRSVSWYQQTPGQGLQFLFEYFSETQRNKGNFPGRFSGRQFSNSRSEMNVSTLELGDSALYLCASGMGVLNTGELFFGEGSRLTVL.

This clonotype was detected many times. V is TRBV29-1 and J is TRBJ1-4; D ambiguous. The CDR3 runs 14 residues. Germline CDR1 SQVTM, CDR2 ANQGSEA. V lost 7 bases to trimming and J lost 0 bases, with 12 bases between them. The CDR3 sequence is CSAGAGATNEKLFF. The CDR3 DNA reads TGCAGCGCCGGAGCCGGGGCAACTAATGAAAAACTGTTTTTT.

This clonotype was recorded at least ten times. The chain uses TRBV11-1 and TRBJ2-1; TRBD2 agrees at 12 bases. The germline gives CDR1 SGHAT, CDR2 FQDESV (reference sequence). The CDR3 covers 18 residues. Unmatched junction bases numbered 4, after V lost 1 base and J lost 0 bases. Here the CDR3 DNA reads TGTGCCAGCAGCTTAGGGGGACTAGCGGGTCGCTCCTACAATGAGCAGTTCTTC. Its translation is CASSLGGLAGRSYNEQFF. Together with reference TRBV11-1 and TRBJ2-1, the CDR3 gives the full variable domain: EAEVAQSPRYKITEKSQAVAFWCDPISGHATLYWYRQILGQGPELLVQFQDESVVDDSQLPKDRFSAERLKGVDSTLKIQPAELGDSAMYLCASSLGGLAGRSYNEQFFGPGTRLTVL.

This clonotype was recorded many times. The CDR3 DNA reads as TGTGCCAGCAGTTTAGGGTATAGATATCAGCCCCAGCATTTT. Protein: CASSLGYRYQPQHF. The chain carries TRBV27 and TRBJ1-5; D uncertain. The germline gives CDR1 MNHEY, CDR2 SMNVEV (reference sequence). The CDR3 runs to 14 residues. Trimming left V 2 bases short and J 5 bases short, with 10 bases between.

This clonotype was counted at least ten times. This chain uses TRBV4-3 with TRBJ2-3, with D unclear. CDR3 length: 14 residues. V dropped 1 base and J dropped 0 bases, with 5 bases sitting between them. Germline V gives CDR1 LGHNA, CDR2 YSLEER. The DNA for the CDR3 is TGCGCCAGCAGCCAAGGACCGAGCACAGATACGCAGTATTTT. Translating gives CASSQGPSTDTQYF.

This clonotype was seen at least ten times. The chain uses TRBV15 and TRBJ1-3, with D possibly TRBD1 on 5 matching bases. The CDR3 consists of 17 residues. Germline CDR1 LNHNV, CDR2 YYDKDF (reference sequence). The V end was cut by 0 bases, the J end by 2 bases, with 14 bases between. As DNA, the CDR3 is TGTGCCACCAGCAGAGATCGTTGGAGCAGGGCTGGAAACACCATATATTTT. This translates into CATSRDRWSRAGNTIYF.

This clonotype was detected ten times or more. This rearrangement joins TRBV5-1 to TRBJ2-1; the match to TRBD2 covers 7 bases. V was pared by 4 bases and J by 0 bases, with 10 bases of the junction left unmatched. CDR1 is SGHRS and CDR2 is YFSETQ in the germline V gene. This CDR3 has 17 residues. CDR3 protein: CASSRREGGSSYNEQFF. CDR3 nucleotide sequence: TGCGCCAGCAGCCGGAGGGAGGGAGGAAGCTCCTACAATGAGCAGTTCTTC.

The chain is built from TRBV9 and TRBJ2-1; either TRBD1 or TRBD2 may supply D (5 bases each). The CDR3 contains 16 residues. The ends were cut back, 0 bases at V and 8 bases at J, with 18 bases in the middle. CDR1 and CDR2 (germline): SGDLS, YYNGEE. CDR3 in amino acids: CASSVEPGRVNHEQFF. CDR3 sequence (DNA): TGTGCCAGCAGCGTAGAACCGGGACGGGTAAACCATGAGCAGTTCTTC. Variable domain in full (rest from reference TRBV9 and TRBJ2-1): DSGVTQTPKHLITATGQRVTLRCSPRSGDLSVYWYQQSLDQGLQFLIQYYNGEERAKGNILERFSAQQFPDLHSELNLSSLELGDSALYFCASSVEPGRVNHEQFFGPGTRLTVL.